This T cell receptor (beta chain) was observed in a study of T cell repertoires in cytomegalovirus infection. Study-level information: Selection of CMV epitopes for the study included recently identified HLA-C-restricted and well-studied HLA-B-restricted ones. Public TCR beta signatures indicated both CMV infection and matching HLA type. The study's findings and limits: Ex vivo, HLA-C-restricted CMV-specific TCR beta clonotypes prevailed over the rest of the response. Summed frequency of public TCR beta families distinguished CMV carriers with the relevant HLA.

This clonotype has ten or more counts. Its antigen is unidentified. TCRdb re-derived calls from the reads in MiXCR, one entry per CDR3 protein. The table has fewer than 850,000 distinct CDR3 sequences, almost 30% seen once. This clonotype was sampled from a human donor in good health (CMV status not recorded). Some clones in this sample may be carry-over from other donors' samples. Sequencing used cultured CD8+ T cells from PBMCs, obtained from culture after CMV antigen stimulation.

CDR3 sequence reads: CASSLRGLGSPLHF. In DNA form, the CDR3 reads TGTGCCAGCAGTTTACGGGGGTTAGGATCACCCCTCCACTTT. V gene TRBV27 combines with J gene TRBJ1-6; D perhaps matches TRBD1 (5 bases). The CDR3 consists of 14 residues. Germline assignment: CDR1 MNHEY and CDR2 SMNVEV (reference sequence). Trimming took off 2 bases at V and 10 bases at J, with 12 bases between the two ends.